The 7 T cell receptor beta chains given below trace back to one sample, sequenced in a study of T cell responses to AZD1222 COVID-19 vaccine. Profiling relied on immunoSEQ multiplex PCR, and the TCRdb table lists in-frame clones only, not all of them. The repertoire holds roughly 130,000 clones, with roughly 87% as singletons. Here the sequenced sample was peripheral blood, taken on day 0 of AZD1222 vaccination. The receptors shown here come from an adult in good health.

DNA for the CDR3: TGTGCCAGCTGGGACACCTACTATGGCTACACCTTC. As protein: CASWDTYYGYTF. This chain uses TRBV28 with TRBJ1-2; maybe TRBD1 (6 bases). The CDR3 length is 12 residues. Germline V lookup: CDR1 MDHEN, CDR2 SYDVKM. The V and J ends lost 8 bases and 3 bases respectively, with 10 bases between them.

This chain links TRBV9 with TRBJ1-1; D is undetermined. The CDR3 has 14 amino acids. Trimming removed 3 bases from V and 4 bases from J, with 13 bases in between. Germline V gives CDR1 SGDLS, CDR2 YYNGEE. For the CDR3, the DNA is TGTGCCAGCAGCGGGATTGGTCCGGGCACTGAAGCTTTCTTT. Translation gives CASSGIGPGTEAFF. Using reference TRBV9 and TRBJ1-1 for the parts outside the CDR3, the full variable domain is DSGVTQTPKHLITATGQRVTLRCSPRSGDLSVYWYQQSLDQGLQFLIQYYNGEERAKGNILERFSAQQFPDLHSELNLSSLELGDSALYFCASSGIGPGTEAFFGQGTRLTVV.

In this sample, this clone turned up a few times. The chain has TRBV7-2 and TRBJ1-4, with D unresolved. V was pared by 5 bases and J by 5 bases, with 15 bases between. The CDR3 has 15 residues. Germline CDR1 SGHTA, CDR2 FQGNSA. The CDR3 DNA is TGTGCCAGCAGCCCCACTCTACAACGAAATGAAAAACTGTTTTTT. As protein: CASSPTLQRNEKLFF.

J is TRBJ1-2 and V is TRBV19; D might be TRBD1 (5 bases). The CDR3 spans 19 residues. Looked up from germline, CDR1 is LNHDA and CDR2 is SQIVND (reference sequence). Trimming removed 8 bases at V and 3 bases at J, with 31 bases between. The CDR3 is CASSRRGGRERPFDYGYTF. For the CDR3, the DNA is TGTGCCAGTTCCAGACGGGGCGGCCGTGAGAGACCCTTTGACTATGGCTACACCTTC. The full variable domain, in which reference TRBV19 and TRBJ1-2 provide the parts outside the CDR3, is DGGITQSPKYLFRKEGQNVTLSCEQNLNHDAMYWYRQDPGQGLRLIYYSQIVNDFQKGDIAEGYSVSREKKESFPLTVTSAQKNPTAFYLCASSRRGGRERPFDYGYTFGSGTRLTVV.

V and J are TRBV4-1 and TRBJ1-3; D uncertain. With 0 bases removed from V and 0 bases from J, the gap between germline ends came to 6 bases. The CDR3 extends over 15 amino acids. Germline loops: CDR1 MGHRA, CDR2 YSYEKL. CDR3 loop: CASSQDIGSGNTIYF. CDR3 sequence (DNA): TGCGCCAGCAGCCAAGATATTGGCTCTGGAAACACCATATATTTT.

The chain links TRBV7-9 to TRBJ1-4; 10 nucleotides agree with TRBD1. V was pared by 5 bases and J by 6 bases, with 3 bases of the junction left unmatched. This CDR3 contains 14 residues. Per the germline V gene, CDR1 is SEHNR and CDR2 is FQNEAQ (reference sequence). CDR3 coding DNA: TGTGCCAGCAGCACGACAGGGGGCGATGAAAAACTGTTTTTT. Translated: CASSTTGGDEKLFF.

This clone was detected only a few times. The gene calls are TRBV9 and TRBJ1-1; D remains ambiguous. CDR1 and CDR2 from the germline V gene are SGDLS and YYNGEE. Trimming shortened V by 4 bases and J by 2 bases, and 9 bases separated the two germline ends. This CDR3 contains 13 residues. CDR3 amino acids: CASSNFVNTEAFF. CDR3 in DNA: TGTGCCAGCAGCAATTTTGTCAACACTGAAGCTTTCTTT.